These T cell receptor beta chains were read from a single sample in a study of metastatic and nonmetastatic thyroid tumors. TCRdb re-processed the PCR reads through MiXCR. The table shows tens of thousands of clones, with about an eighth occurring only once. Sequencing was done on a sample of blood. The receptor source for this set is a female donor with papillary thyroid cancer or a benign thyroid nodule (not recorded which). Some clones in this sample may be carry-over from other donors' samples. Both conserved end residues are part of each CDR3. The order of the fields is CDR3 protein, CDR3 DNA, V gene, J gene, clone size, D gene. The D gene is left open where the match is weak. A clone size is listed for some rows: how often the clone was seen (once, few, many), or a class if it is expanded.

CDR3aa: CAWDGGGGQNSPLHF; CDR3nt: TGTGCCTGGGACGGTGGTGGCGGCCAGAATTCACCCCTCCACTTT; v_gene: TRBV30; j_gene: TRBJ1-6; abundance: NA; d_gene: NA
CDR3aa: CASSRIGNGLYEQYF; CDR3nt: TGTGCCAGCAGTCGAATCGGGAATGGATTATACGAGCAGTACTTC; v_gene: TRBV28; j_gene: TRBJ2-7; abundance: many; d_gene: NA
CDR3aa: CASSLGATIYEAFF; CDR3nt: TGTGCCAGCAGCTTGGGGGCGACGATATACGAAGCTTTCTTT; v_gene: TRBV5-6; j_gene: TRBJ1-1; abundance: NA; d_gene: NA
CDR3aa: CASSYTIDRTRTVSGANVLTF; CDR3nt: TGTGCCAGCAGTTACACCATCGACAGGACCAGAACAGTATCTGGGGCCAACGTCCTGACTTTC; v_gene: TRBV6-2/TRBV6-3; j_gene: TRBJ2-6; abundance: many; d_gene: NA
CDR3aa: CATSRDFGGTGDTNQPQHF; CDR3nt: TGTGCCACCAGCAGAGATTTTGGGGGGACAGGGGACACCAATCAGCCCCAGCATTTT; v_gene: TRBV15; j_gene: TRBJ1-5; abundance: many; d_gene: TRBD1
CDR3aa: CAWDSGGRGKYEQYF; CDR3nt: TGTGCCTGGGATTCAGGGGGCAGGGGGAAATACGAGCAGTACTTC; v_gene: TRBV30; j_gene: TRBJ2-7; abundance: NA; d_gene: TRBD1
CDR3aa: CASSPLAGNYNEQFF; CDR3nt: TGTGCCAGCAGCCCTCTAGCGGGAAATTACAATGAGCAGTTCTTC; v_gene: TRBV12-3/TRBV12-4; j_gene: TRBJ2-1; abundance: many; d_gene: TRBD2
CDR3aa: CSVDLGGANTGELFF; CDR3nt: TGCAGCGTCGACCTAGGAGGGGCGAACACCGGGGAGCTGTTTTTT; v_gene: TRBV29-1; j_gene: TRBJ2-2; abundance: many; d_gene: NA
CDR3aa: CASSDSRASGALEQFF; CDR3nt: TGTGCCAGCAGTGATTCGAGGGCTAGCGGAGCCCTGGAGCAGTTCTTC; v_gene: TRBV2; j_gene: TRBJ2-1; abundance: many; d_gene: TRBD2
CDR3aa: CASSLGVGPSGYTF; CDR3nt: TGTGCCAGCAGCTTGGGTGTAGGGCCGTCTGGCTACACCTTC; v_gene: TRBV5-5; j_gene: TRBJ1-2; abundance: NA; d_gene: NA
CDR3aa: CSARPTGGRYTEAFF; CDR3nt: TGCAGTGCTAGACCGACAGGGGGCCGTTACACTGAAGCTTTCTTT; v_gene: TRBV20-1; j_gene: TRBJ1-1; abundance: many; d_gene: TRBD1
CDR3aa: CAISGTQENGYTF; CDR3nt: TGTGCCATCAGTGGGACCCAGGAAAATGGCTACACCTTC; v_gene: TRBV10-3; j_gene: TRBJ1-2; abundance: many; d_gene: NA
CDR3aa: CASSKTESYGYTF; CDR3nt: TGTGCCAGCAGCAAGACAGAAAGCTATGGCTACACCTTC; v_gene: TRBV7-2; j_gene: TRBJ1-2; abundance: NA; d_gene: NA
CDR3aa: CATGGEEISYEQYF; CDR3nt: TGTGCCACTGGTGGAGAAGAAATCTCCTACGAGCAGTACTTC; v_gene: TRBV24-1; j_gene: TRBJ2-7; abundance: many; d_gene: NA
CDR3aa: CASSVPSPGQAIELFF; CDR3nt: TGTGCCAGCAGCGTACCAAGCCCCGGACAGGCTATAGAGCTGTTTTTT; v_gene: TRBV9; j_gene: TRBJ2-2; abundance: many; d_gene: TRBD1
CDR3aa: CASSMTAGSSYNEQFF; CDR3nt: TGTGCCAGTAGTATGACAGCGGGGAGCTCCTACAATGAGCAGTTCTTC; v_gene: TRBV19; j_gene: TRBJ2-1; abundance: many; d_gene: TRBD2
CDR3aa: CATSDRTSGVTDTQYF; CDR3nt: TGTGCCACCAGTGATCGGACTAGCGGAGTCACAGATACGCAGTATTTT; v_gene: TRBV24-1; j_gene: TRBJ2-3; abundance: many; d_gene: TRBD2
CDR3aa: CSARAGNAVGTDTQYF; CDR3nt: TGCAGTGCTAGAGCAGGAAATGCGGTTGGCACAGATACGCAGTATTTT; v_gene: TRBV20-1; j_gene: TRBJ2-3; abundance: many; d_gene: NA
CDR3aa: CASSLGTNSGNTIYF; CDR3nt: TGTGCCAGCAGTTTAGGGACAAACTCTGGAAACACCATATATTTT; v_gene: TRBV12-3/TRBV12-4; j_gene: TRBJ1-3; abundance: many; d_gene: NA
CDR3aa: CASSVGSSGDTGELFF; CDR3nt: TGTGCCAGCAGCGTAGGGTCCTCCGGGGACACCGGGGAGCTGTTTTTT; v_gene: TRBV9; j_gene: TRBJ2-2; abundance: many; d_gene: NA
CDR3aa: CASGQTNTGELFF; CDR3nt: TGTGCCAGCGGACAAACAAACACCGGGGAGCTGTTTTTT; v_gene: TRBV6-2/TRBV6-3; j_gene: TRBJ2-2; abundance: NA; d_gene: NA
CDR3aa: CASRQKTQFTPRETQYF; CDR3nt: TGTGCCAGCAGACAAAAAACCCAGTTCACCCCTCGGGAGACCCAGTACTTC; v_gene: TRBV6-2/TRBV6-3; j_gene: TRBJ2-5; abundance: few; d_gene: NA
CDR3aa: CASSLSSGTGELFF; CDR3nt: TGTGCCAGCAGTTTAAGCTCAGGGACCGGGGAGCTGTTTTTT; v_gene: TRBV12-3/TRBV12-4; j_gene: TRBJ2-2; abundance: many; d_gene: NA
CDR3aa: CASSIGVAGVYEQYF; CDR3nt: TGTGCCAGTAGTATAGGGGTAGCGGGAGTCTACGAGCAGTACTTC; v_gene: TRBV19; j_gene: TRBJ2-7; abundance: NA; d_gene: TRBD2
CDR3aa: CASSVGGGTGELFF; CDR3nt: TGTGCCAGCAGCGTAGGGGGGGGAACCGGGGAGCTGTTTTTT; v_gene: TRBV9; j_gene: TRBJ2-2; abundance: NA; d_gene: TRBD2
CDR3aa: CASSDPAHITYEQYF; CDR3nt: TGTGCCAGCAGTGATCCGGCACACATAACCTACGAGCAGTACTTC; v_gene: TRBV6-2/TRBV6-3; j_gene: TRBJ2-7; abundance: few; d_gene: NA
CDR3aa: CASSPGRDGYTF; CDR3nt: TGTGCCAGCAGTCCAGGCAGGGATGGCTACACCTTC; v_gene: TRBV28; j_gene: TRBJ1-2; abundance: few; d_gene: NA
CDR3aa: CASSVEAGGRASYNEQFF; CDR3nt: TGTGCCAGCAGCGTAGAAGCGGGAGGTAGGGCGTCCTACAATGAGCAGTTCTTC; v_gene: TRBV9; j_gene: TRBJ2-1; abundance: many; d_gene: TRBD2
CDR3aa: CASSIPPSATGNEQFF; CDR3nt: TGTGCCAGTAGTATCCCCCCTAGCGCGACTGGGAATGAGCAGTTCTTC; v_gene: TRBV19; j_gene: TRBJ2-1; abundance: many; d_gene: NA
CDR3aa: CASRGGLAANEQFF; CDR3nt: TGTGCCAGCAGAGGGGGACTAGCGGCAAATGAGCAGTTCTTC; v_gene: TRBV6-1; j_gene: TRBJ2-1; abundance: many; d_gene: TRBD2
CDR3aa: CASSPGTGYGYTF; CDR3nt: TGCGCCAGCAGTCCCGGGACAGGTTATGGCTACACCTTC; v_gene: TRBV5-1; j_gene: TRBJ1-2; abundance: many; d_gene: TRBD1
CDR3aa: CASMNPGQGSSQPRHF; CDR3nt: TGTGCCAGCATGAATCCGGGACAGGGTTCTAGTCAGCCCCGGCATTTT; v_gene: TRBV6-1; j_gene: TRBJ1-5; abundance: NA; d_gene: TRBD1
CDR3aa: CSARVGDQPQHF; CDR3nt: TGCAGTGCTAGAGTGGGGGATCAGCCCCAGCATTTT; v_gene: TRBV20-1; j_gene: TRBJ1-5; abundance: many; d_gene: NA